Following are 10 T cell receptor beta chains from one sample sequenced in a study of T cell responses to AZD1222 COVID-19 vaccine. Assay: immunoSEQ multiplex PCR; the TCRdb copy retains only in-frame clones and omits some. The table lists some 140,000 clones, about nine tenths of them singletons. The sequenced sample was peripheral blood, obtained on day 0 of AZD1222 vaccination. These receptors were taken from an adult in good health.

Only one count was recorded for this clone. The genes are TRBV4-3 and TRBJ1-2, with a possible D match to TRBD1 (6 bases). V lost 1 base, J lost 4 bases, and 13 bases lay in between. Germline CDR1 reads LGHNA; CDR2 reads YSLEER. The CDR3 runs to 15 residues. The CDR3 DNA follows: TGCGCCAGCAGCCAAGGTTCAGGGGAACGCTATGGCTACACCTTC. Its translation: CASSQGSGERYGYTF.

This chain uses TRBV28 with TRBJ1-2; the D is unclear. Trimming stripped 2 bases from V and 2 bases from J, with 9 bases between. The germline CDR1 and CDR2 sequences are MDHEN and SYDVKM. The CDR3 extends over 14 amino acids. CDR3: CASSLGARNYGYTF. CDR3 coding DNA: TGTGCCAGCAGTTTAGGCGCAAGGAACTATGGCTACACCTTC.

Here the CDR3 reads CASPRRGTGDSPLHF. The CDR3 DNA is TGTGCCAGCCCCCGGAGAGGGACGGGGGATTCACCCCTCCACTTT. The rearrangement uses TRBV6-7 and TRBJ1-6; perhaps TRBD1 as D (5 bases). TRBV6-7 is classed as an ORF, of uncertain function. CDR3 size: 15 residues. V gave up 8 bases and J gave up 8 bases, with 19 bases separating them.

This clone occurred once. The rearrangement joins TRBV3-1 (or the pseudogene TRBV3-2) to TRBJ2-7; 15 nucleotides agree with TRBD2. The CDR3 runs to 19 residues. Germline V lookup: CDR1 LGHDT, CDR2 YNNKEL (reference sequence). The junction had 19 bases not matched to a gene; V was cut back by 8 bases and J by 5 bases. The CDR3 is CASAPREGTSGGNSHEQYF. The CDR3, as DNA: TGTGCCAGCGCCCCAAGGGAAGGGACTAGCGGGGGGAATAGCCACGAGCAGTACTTC.

The rearrangement joins TRBV29-1 to TRBJ2-7; 8 bases align to TRBD1. The CDR3 is made up of 16 amino acids. Germline lookup yields CDR1 SQVTM and CDR2 ANQGSEA. Trimming removed 6 bases from V and 1 base from J; junction bases left unmatched: 14. In nucleotides, the CDR3 is TGCAGCGTCTCCGGGACAGGTTCGGGGATGTCCTACGAGCAGTACTTC. Amino acids: CSVSGTGSGMSYEQYF.

For the CDR3, the DNA is TGTGCCAGCAGTGAAGGGGGTCTGGGTTCACCCCTCCACTTT. The encoded protein is CASSEGGLGSPLHF. J is TRBJ1-6 and V is TRBV25-1, with D possibly being TRBD1 (5 bases). CDR1 and CDR2 (germline): MGHDK, SYGVNS. Trimming removed 2 bases from V and 9 bases from J, with 11 bases in between. The CDR3 has 14 amino acids.

The rearrangement links TRBV28 to TRBJ2-2; TRBD1 matches at 12 bases. Losses at the gene ends were 6 bases for V and 8 bases for J; bases not matched to a gene: 7. The CDR3 runs 15 residues. Germline lookup yields CDR1 MDHEN and CDR2 SYDVKM. CDR3 nucleotides: TGTGCCAGCAGATCCCCGGGACAGGGGGCGGGGGAGCTGTTTTTT. It codes for CASRSPGQGAGELFF.

The chain recombines TRBV15 with TRBJ2-1, with 10 positions matching TRBD2. CDR1 is LNHNV and CDR2 is YYDKDF in the germline V gene (reference sequence). V lost 5 bases, J lost 11 bases, and 12 bases stayed unmatched. This CDR3 is 15 amino acids long. In DNA, the CDR3 is TGTGCCACCAGCCGTAGCGGGGGGAGTAATGGGAAGCAGTTCTTC. Protein sequence: CATSRSGGSNGKQFF.

The rearrangement joins TRBV20-1 to TRBJ2-3, with D perhaps TRBD1 or TRBD2 (6 bases each). V was shortened by 3 bases and J by 14 bases, with 21 bases between the two germline ends. CDR3 length: 13 residues. Germline V gene lookup returns CDR1 DFQATT and CDR2 SNEGSKA (reference sequence). For the CDR3, the DNA is TGCAGTGCTAGTTCCCGGGGGCCCCAATCTGCGTATTTT. Protein sequence: CSASSRGPQSAYF.

The chain recombines TRBV7-3 with TRBJ2-3; no reliable D call. The V end was cut by 4 bases, the J end by 1 base, with 6 bases between. Germline V CDR1 and CDR2: SGHTA, FQGTGA. The CDR3 is made up of 13 amino acids. The CDR3 region has the DNA TGTGCCAGCAGCTCAACCGGCACAGATACGCAGTATTTT. Translated: CASSSTGTDTQYF.